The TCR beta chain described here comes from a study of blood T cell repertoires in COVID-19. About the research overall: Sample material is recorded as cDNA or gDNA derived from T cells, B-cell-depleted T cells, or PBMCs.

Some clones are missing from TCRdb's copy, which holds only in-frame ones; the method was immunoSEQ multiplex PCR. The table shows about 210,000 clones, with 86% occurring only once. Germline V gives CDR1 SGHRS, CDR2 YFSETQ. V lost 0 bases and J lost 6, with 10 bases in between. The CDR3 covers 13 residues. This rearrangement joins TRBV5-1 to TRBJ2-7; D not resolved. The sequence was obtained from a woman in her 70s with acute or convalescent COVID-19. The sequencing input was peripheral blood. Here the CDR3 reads CASSLAGDIEQYF. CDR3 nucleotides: TGCGCCAGCAGCTTGGCGGGTGATATCGAGCAGTACTTC. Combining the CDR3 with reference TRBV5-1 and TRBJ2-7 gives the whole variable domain KAGVTQTPRYLIKTRGQQVTLSCSPISGHRSVSWYQQTPGQGLQFLFEYFSETQRNKGNFPGRFSGRQFSNSRSEMNVSTLELGDSALYLCASSLAGDIEQYFGPGTRLTVT.